This T cell receptor (beta chain) comes out of a study of technical replicates of blood from four donors. TCRdb's table, derived via immunoSEQ multiplex PCR, lists solely in-frame clones and lacks some. The sample lists around 75,000 clones; about nine tenths were seen once. Germline V gene data show CDR1 as KGHSH and CDR2 as LQKENI. This CDR3 has 14 residues. V was shortened by 2 bases and J by 1 base, with 7 bases between the two germline ends. This sequence was found in a human donor in good health. Sequencing input: T cells isolated from PBMCs. J is TRBJ2-3 and V is TRBV18, with D uncertain. The CDR3 is CASSPGPGTDTQYF. The DNA for the CDR3 is TGTGCCAGCTCACCAGGTCCGGGCACAGATACGCAGTATTTT.